Listed here is a single TCR beta chain. Antigen unknown. This sample was included in a study of response to subunit inactivated influenza vaccine. Using its own MiXCR run on the RT-PCR reads, TCRdb lists one record per CDR3 protein. Among roughly 670,000 distinct CDR3 sequences listed, 11% to 15% were seen once. CDR3 length equals 14 residues. CDR1 is MNHEY and CDR2 is SMNVEV in the germline V gene (reference sequence). The V and J ends lost 3 bases and 3 bases respectively, with 9 bases between them. Points from the study as a whole: Each seasonal influenza vaccination recruits few new T cells, the authors suggested.

V usage is TRBV27 and J usage is TRBJ1-3, with D possibly TRBD1 on 6 matching bases. Sample: PBMCs from blood, taken 14 days before vaccination. The sequence derives from a middle-aged man who received an inactivated influenza vaccine. CDR3 DNA sequence: TGTGCCAGCAGTTTCAGAGGGGGTGGAAACACCATATATTTT. It is translated as CASSFRGGGNTIYF.